This T cell receptor beta chain comes out of a study of blood T cell repertoires in COVID-19. About the study: In each case, the material was cDNA or gDNA derived from T cells, B-cell-depleted T cells, or PBMCs.

Per the authors' pipeline: Amplification with reference gene primers provided the estimates of nucleated cell counts. Sequenced by immunoSEQ multiplex PCR; TCRdb stores in-frame clones only, minus some. For V, J and clone size, that table is used; D and trimming come from the DNA. The sample lists over 400,000 clones, approximately 91% seen once, with around 8% in the top ten. With 3 bases clipped from V and 4 bases from J, the junction kept 11 bases outside the gene matches. The CDR3 is made up of 16 amino acids. From germline, CDR1 is GTSNPN and CDR2 SVGIG (reference sequence). This chain links TRBV30 with TRBJ1-2, with TRBD1 identical over 10 bases. The TCR comes from a woman aged 50 to 60 with COVID-19, enrolled during active disease. The specimen was peripheral blood. CDR3 loop: CAWSQGWTGGGYGYTF. The CDR3 bases are TGTGCCTGGAGCCAAGGGTGGACAGGGGGAGGCTATGGCTACACCTTC.